This TCR beta chain came from a study of cytomegalovirus exposure and HLA in healthy donors. Study summary: For the approximately 360 genotyped donors, more than 65% fell within the Caucasian-associated ancestry cluster. Study results and limitations: Later work showed greater clonal expansion in HLA-associated TCR beta chains than in equally common others. The productive fraction for most TCR beta V segments was about 87% or about 30% in an earlier analysis.

The PCR ran on 60 Vbeta and 13 Jbeta primers. The data were produced by immunoSEQ multiplex PCR, yet TCRdb's version contains in-frame clones alone and is incomplete. The sample has over 150,000 clones; 70% to 80% are singletons. Note on this clone: The antigen remains unidentified.

The sequenced sample was PBMCs. The TCR originated in a woman aged 40-49 years in good health and CMV-seronegative.

The CDR3 here is CASSDTRNYGYTF. The CDR3 region has the DNA TGCGCCAGCAGTGATACGCGGAACTATGGCTACACCTTC. The chain combines TRBV10-1 with TRBJ1-2; D gene ambiguous. Germline loops: CDR1 WNHNN, CDR2 SYGVQD (reference sequence). The CDR3 is made up of 13 amino acids. V was cut by 3 bases and J by 2 bases, with 7 bases left in between.